This record concerns one TCR beta chain sequence. This record comes from a study of T cell responses to AZD1222 COVID-19 vaccine. The table came from immunoSEQ multiplex PCR; TCRdb's copy has only in-frame clones and leaves some out. The sample comprises roughly 150,000 clones, less than 95% of which are singletons, and 1.8% rests with the top ten. The specimen was peripheral blood, collected on day 0 of AZD1222 vaccination. The receptor's source is an adult in good health.

The CDR3 sequence is CASSERGGGYNSPLHF. The CDR3 DNA sequence: TGTGCCAGCAGTGAGAGAGGAGGGGGCTATAATTCACCCCTCCACTTT. This chain uses TRBV2 with TRBJ1-6; the D gene is possibly TRBD1 (6 bases). Trimming removed 3 bases at V and 3 bases at J, with 12 bases between. The CDR3 spans 16 residues. Germline lookup yields CDR1 SNHLY and CDR2 FYNNEI.